This T cell receptor (beta chain) was sequenced in a study of cytomegalovirus exposure and HLA in healthy donors. Study-wide findings and caveats: Subsequent analysis of the approximately 120 validation repertoires found a tendency for first-cohort TCR clusters to co-occur. Cytomegalovirus status, reportedly, was diagnosed with high specificity and sensitivity by the classifier. Altogether, some 160 TCR beta chains were recorded as cytomegalovirus-associated.

The assay was immunoSEQ multiplex PCR, and TCRdb's table has in-frame clones only and misses some. This repertoire shows more than 110,000 clones, just over 85% found once; its top ten account for 7.9%. The CDR3 totals 15 residues. The germline gives CDR1 SGHVS, CDR2 FQNEAQ. The J segment lost 6 bases and the V segment lost 3 bases, leaving 7 bases of the junction unmatched. Regarding this clone: Antigen specificity is unknown.

The source is a young woman in good health and CMV-seropositive. Sequencing used PBMCs. This rearrangement joins TRBV7-8 to TRBJ2-2; 7 bases fit TRBD2. CDR3 sequence (DNA): TGTGCCAGCAGCTTTGAGCGGGGTATCGCCGGGGAGCTGTTTTTT. Amino acid sequence: CASSFERGIAGELFF.